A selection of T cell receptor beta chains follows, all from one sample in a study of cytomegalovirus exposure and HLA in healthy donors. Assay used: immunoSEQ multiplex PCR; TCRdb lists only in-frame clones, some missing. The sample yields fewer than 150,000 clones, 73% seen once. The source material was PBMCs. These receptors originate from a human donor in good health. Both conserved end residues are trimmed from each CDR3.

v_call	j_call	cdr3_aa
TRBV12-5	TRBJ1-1	ASGPGQGGKI
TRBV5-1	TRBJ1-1	ASSRQDMNTEAF
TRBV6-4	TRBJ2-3	ASSSGGVDTDTQY
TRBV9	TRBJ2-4	ASSASAQSVGKNIQY
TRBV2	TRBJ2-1	AAPVGDILWDEQF
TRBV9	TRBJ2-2	ASSAGLARNTGELF
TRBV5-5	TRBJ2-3	ASSLTDRGADTQY
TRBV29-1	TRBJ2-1	SVEGLAVYNEQF
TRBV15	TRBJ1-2	ATSRDRAAREGYT
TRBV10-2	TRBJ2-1	ASSGLTSGGAPSSYNEQF
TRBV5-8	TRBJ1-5	ASSKDSYQPQH
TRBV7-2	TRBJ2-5	ASSERTSGPPGETQY
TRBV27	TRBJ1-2	ASSLDRGRIYGYT
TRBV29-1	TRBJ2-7	SVGQGAPYEQY
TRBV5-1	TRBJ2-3	ASSLALGLALDTQY
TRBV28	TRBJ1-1	ASSLPNREAF
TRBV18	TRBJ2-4	ASSPGREGLAKNIQY
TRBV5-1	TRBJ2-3	ASRQTGGRGDTQY
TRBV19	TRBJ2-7	ASSINGESYEQY
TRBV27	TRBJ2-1	ASRGLAAEQF
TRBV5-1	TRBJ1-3	ASRPVGAGNTIY
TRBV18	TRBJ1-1	ASSPRQGRMNTEAF
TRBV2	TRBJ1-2	ASSGDSNYGYT
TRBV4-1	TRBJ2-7	ASSQDLETGGYEQY
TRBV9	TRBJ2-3	ASSVDTATDTQY
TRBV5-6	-	ASSRLRNEQY
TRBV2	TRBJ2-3	ASSVISSTDTQY
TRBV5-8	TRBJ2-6	ASKAVQGRAGANVLT
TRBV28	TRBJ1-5	ASSLLGRGKRQPQH
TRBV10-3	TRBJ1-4	AISESGGEKLF
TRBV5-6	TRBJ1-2	ASSHPGQGVYGYT
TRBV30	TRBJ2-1	AWSELGTAYNEQF
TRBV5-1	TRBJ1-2	ASSLGGGDYGYT
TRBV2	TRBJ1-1	ASSSPGGLGTEAF
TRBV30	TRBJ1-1	AWSQGPEAF